Described below is a single TCR beta chain sequence and its context. From germline, CDR1 is SGHTA and CDR2 FQGNSA. This CDR3 region has 15 residues. The V end was cut by 7 bases, the J end by 0 bases, with 15 bases between. These data are taken from a study of blood T cell repertoires in COVID-19. At the level of the study: Specimens from acute and convalescent COVID-19 originated in the United States, Italy and Spain.

Produced via immunoSEQ multiplex PCR; TCRdb's table is partial and in-frame only. This table holds about 220,000 clones, about four fifths found once. The clonotype originates from a woman aged 55-75 years who had recovered from COVID-19. This sequence joins TRBV7-2 and TRBJ2-5; D is possibly TRBD2 (6 bases). The sequenced material came from PBMCs or T cells enriched from blood (not recorded which). DNA for the CDR3: TGTGCCAGCAACTCGGGTGGGGGGTACCAAGAGACCCAGTACTTC. It codes for CASNSGGGYQETQYF.